This TCR beta chain was identified in a study of T cells of healthy individuals (dated by TCRdb to the late 2010s). From the cysteine through the phenylalanine, the CDR3 covers 10 amino acids. Of the read, only the CDR3 DNA is kept; its 30 bases are in frame from base 1. At the junction V is shortened by 4 bases and J by 13 bases, with 11 bases in between. The germline V gene gives CDR1 as SQVTM and CDR2 as ANQGSEA. Library construction relied on 5' RACE. Sequencing was performed on an Illumina MiSeq. In-frame beta chains were kept once TCRdb had trimmed the public reads at Q25 with fastp and called clones with MiXCR. Entries are consolidated by CDR3 protein sequence, retaining the most common genes and DNA. For this sample the table gives 95,000 to 100,000 distinct CDR3 sequences, of which 17% were detected only once. The top ten hold 6.2% of the sample. This clonotype was seen ten or more times. Its antigen target is currently unknown. Per-base qualities were not stored, and no clone one base away is much larger.

Recombination joined TRBV29-1 with TRBJ2-1, with TRBD1 perhaps the D gene, on 6 matching bases. The TCR comes from a human donor in good health. CDR3 sequence: CSVARGFQFF. Here is the DNA: TGCAGCGTTGCGAGGGGGTTTCAGTTCTTC.